A single sample gave rise to the 13 T cell receptor beta chains below, sequenced in a study of tumor-infiltrating lymphocytes in oesophageal squamous cell carcinoma. TCRdb reprocessed the PCR reads with MiXCR, giving one entry per CDR3 protein. The sample has approximately 11,000 distinct CDR3 sequences; 57% are singletons. The sequenced sample consisted of esophageal tumor tissue. The receptors originated from a male donor with esophageal squamous cell carcinoma.

This chain joins TRBV7-2 and TRBJ2-4, with 7 nucleotides matching TRBD1. The assigned J gene may be wrong: the sequence end matches TRBJ2-1 better. The CDR3 length is 15 residues. The germline CDR1 and CDR2 sequences are SGHTA and FQGNSA. The CDR3 sequence is CASSLLQGPTGEQFF. Here the CDR3 DNA reads TGTGCCAGCAGCTTACTACAGGGGCCTACTGGTGAGCAGTTCTTC.

The chain links TRBV7-1 to TRBJ1-2, with 7 bases that match TRBD1. Being an ORF, TRBV7-1 has a function that is uncertain. There are 14 residues in the CDR3. With V trimmed by 6 bases and J by 4 bases, 8 bases remained unmatched. The CDR3 protein is CASRGDSLLYGYTF. In DNA, the CDR3 is TGTGCCAGCAGAGGGGACAGTCTCCTCTATGGCTACACCTTC.

V is TRBV11-2 and J is TRBJ2-5, with D tentatively TRBD1 or TRBD2 (5 bases each). Trimming pared 1 base from V and 1 base from J, leaving 10 bases between. The CDR3 length is 15 residues. Germline CDR1 SGHAT, CDR2 FQNNGV. This CDR3 reads CASSLGWGTQETQYF. The CDR3 nucleotides read TGTGCCAGCAGCTTAGGGTGGGGGACCCAAGAGACCCAGTACTTC.

This clonotype has just one count. The chain is built from TRBV5-1 and TRBJ1-1, with TRBD2 matching 7 bases. The J call is doubtful: the DNA matches TRBJ2-2 better. The germline CDR1 and CDR2 sequences are SGHRS and YFSETQ. The CDR3 length is 15 residues. The CDR3 DNA reads as TGCGCCAGCAGCTGGGAGGGCCGGAACACCGGGGAGCTGTTTTTT. Its protein is CASSWEGRNTGELFF.

This clonotype was seen more than once but under ten times. One end of the junction varies from germline; a read error may be responsible. This chain connects TRBV7-6 to TRBJ2-1; no clear D. Germline V gives CDR1 SGHVS, CDR2 FNYEAQ. The CDR3 runs 15 residues. CDR3 coding DNA: TGTGCCAGCAGCTTAGTTGACCTTCCTTTGGGATCGGATAACTTC. Translating gives CASSLVDLPLGSDNF.

The chain couples TRBV28 to TRBJ1-2; no clear D gene. This CDR3 comprises 12 residues. Between the trimmed V and J ends, which lost 6 bases and 4 bases, there was a span of 9 bases. Germline V gives CDR1 MDHEN, CDR2 SYDVKM. For the CDR3, the DNA is TGTGCCAGCAGCTCGGGTTCCTATGGCTACACCTTC. It specifies CASSSGSYGYTF.

The chain combines TRBV18 with TRBJ1-1; 7 bases are shared with TRBD1. The CDR3 loop spans 15 amino acids. V was pared by 3 bases and J by 0 bases, with 4 bases of the junction left unmatched. Germline V gives CDR1 KGHSH, CDR2 LQKENI. CDR3 DNA sequence: TGTGCCAGCTCACCGGGACAGCCGATGAACACTGAAGCTTTCTTT. Protein: CASSPGQPMNTEAFF.

The rearrangement joins TRBV28 to TRBJ2-1; D is tentatively TRBD1 or TRBD2 (6 bases each). The J call may not be correct, given that the DNA end is closer to TRBJ2-7. The CDR3 loop spans 15 amino acids. The germline V gene has CDR1 MDHEN and CDR2 SYDVKM. The CDR3 loop reads CASPKPGGLMDEQYF. The CDR3, as DNA: TGTGCCAGCCCAAAACCCGGGGGCCTCATGGATGAGCAGTACTTC.

The rearrangement joins TRBV28 to TRBJ2-3; D possibly corresponds to TRBD2 (6 bases). The CDR3 is 15 residues long. The germline V gene has CDR1 MDHEN and CDR2 SYDVKM. Trimming took 6 bases from V and 3 from J, leaving 16 bases between them. CDR3 DNA: TGTGCCAGCAGCCCCCTAGGAGGGCTAACAGATACGCAGTATTTT. Protein product: CASSPLGGLTDTQYF.

The rearrangement links TRBV28 to TRBJ2-6, with D possibly called TRBD1 or TRBD2 (6 bases each). V lost 7 bases and J lost 0, with 13 bases in between. CDR3 length: 16 residues. Per the germline V gene, CDR1 is MDHEN and CDR2 is SYDVKM. CDR3 region: CASKRGLSSGANVLTF. CDR3 in DNA: TGTGCCAGCAAACGGGGGCTGAGCTCTGGGGCCAACGTCCTGACTTTC.

The chain is built from TRBV7-2 and TRBJ1-1; possibly TRBD1 for D (6 bases). Germline CDR1 and CDR2: SGHTA and FQGNSA. This CDR3 is built from 15 residues. The V end lost 6 bases, the J end lost 4 bases, and 18 bases lay between the germline ends. In DNA form, the CDR3 reads TGTGCCAGCAGTTCTTATGGGGGGGCTAGCACTGAAGCTTTCTTT. It translates to CASSSYGGASTEAFF. Complete variable domain (other parts from reference TRBV7-2 and TRBJ1-1): GAGVSQSPSNKVTEKGKDVELRCDPISGHTALYWYRQSLGQGLEFLIYFQGNSAPDKSGLPSDRFSAERTGGSVSTLTIQRTQQEDSAVYLCASSSYGGASTEAFFGQGTRLTVV.

There are a few counts of this clonotype. The chain combines TRBV7-6 with TRBJ2-5; no clear D gene. V was cut by 1 base and J by 4 bases, with 10 bases left in between. Per germline, CDR1 SGHVS and CDR2 FNYEAQ. The CDR3 covers 14 residues. Here the CDR3 DNA reads TGTGCCAGCAGCTTAGGATCGGCCAGAGAGACCCAGTACTTC. Protein: CASSLGSARETQYF. Full variable domain (missing parts from reference TRBV7-6 and TRBJ2-5): GAGVSQSPRYKVTKRGQDVALRCDPISGHVSLYWYRQALGQGPEFLTYFNYEAQQDKSGLPNDRFSAERPEGSISTLTIQRTEQRDSAMYRCASSLGSARETQYFGPGTRLLVL.

This clonotype has a count of ten or more. This chain uses TRBV27 with TRBJ2-2; D not certain. The CDR3 extends over 17 amino acids. Germline V gives CDR1 MNHEY, CDR2 SMNVEV (reference sequence). Trimming removed 5 bases from V and 0 bases from J, with 16 bases in between. CDR3 sequence reads: CASSPPGVFANTGELFF. CDR3 in DNA: TGTGCCAGCAGTCCACCCGGTGTGTTCGCGAACACCGGGGAGCTGTTTTTT.